This T cell receptor (beta chain) is drawn from a study of blood T cell repertoires in COVID-19. TCRdb's copy holds only in-frame clones and misses some; the assay was immunoSEQ multiplex PCR. The sample lists 150,000 or so clones, 75% to 90% seen once, with more than 14% in the top ten. This CDR3 has 16 amino acids. Germline V CDR1 and CDR2: LGHDT, YNNKEL (reference sequence). The germline V and J ends were trimmed by 1 base and 0 bases, with 7 bases remaining between them. The TCR originated in a woman aged 40 to 50 with acute or convalescent COVID-19. The J gene is TRBJ1-6, the V gene TRBV3-1 (or the pseudogene TRBV3-2), with D unclear. The sample comprised peripheral blood. Here the CDR3 reads CASSQALSSYNSPLHF. DNA of the CDR3: TGTGCCAGCAGCCAAGCTTTGAGCTCCTATAATTCACCCCTCCACTTT.